These T cell receptor beta chains were read from a single sample in a study of somatic mutations in cytotoxic T cells in rheumatoid arthritis. TCRdb keeps only in-frame clones here, not all; method: immunoSEQ multiplex PCR. The repertoire has some 30,000 clones, around 84% of them found once; the top ten carry 9.4%. Sequenced sample: CD8+ T cells sorted from blood. Source of these receptors: an adult with rheumatoid arthritis. Each CDR3 is given with its conserved first and last residue. A D gene is named only where the DNA matches it firmly. Size is omitted from some rows. Given values are once, few, many or a class for expanded clones.

d_gene: TRBD1; v_gene: TRBV6-5; j_gene: TRBJ2-5; abundance: -; CDR3nt: TGTGCCAGCAGGACAGGGGGATGGCGGGAGACCCAGTACTTC; CDR3aa: CASRTGGWRETQYF
d_gene: -; v_gene: TRBV2; j_gene: TRBJ1-1; abundance: -; CDR3nt: TGTGCCAGCAGTGCAGACTCGGAGGCTACGAACACTGAAGCTTTCTTT; CDR3aa: CASSADSEATNTEAFF
d_gene: -; v_gene: TRBV9; j_gene: TRBJ2-1; abundance: -; CDR3nt: TGTGCCAGCAGCGTTTCCGGGGTCCTCTACAATGAGCAGTTCTTC; CDR3aa: CASSVSGVLYNEQFF
d_gene: -; v_gene: TRBV19; j_gene: TRBJ2-7; abundance: -; CDR3nt: TGTGCCAGTAGTATTCTGATATCGTACGAGCAGTACTTC; CDR3aa: CASSILISYEQYF
d_gene: -; v_gene: TRBV6-1; j_gene: TRBJ1-2; abundance: -; CDR3nt: TGTGCCAGCAGGGGTCTGGAGGGCTACACCTTC; CDR3aa: CASRGLEGYTF
d_gene: -; v_gene: TRBV19; j_gene: TRBJ1-5; abundance: -; CDR3nt: TGTGCCAGTAGTATCGTCGACAATCAGCCCCAGCATTTT; CDR3aa: CASSIVDNQPQHF
d_gene: -; v_gene: TRBV6-5; j_gene: TRBJ2-7; abundance: few; CDR3nt: TGTGCCAGCAGTTACTCAGACACAGAACACTACGAGCAGTACTTC; CDR3aa: CASSYSDTEHYEQYF
d_gene: -; v_gene: TRBV9; j_gene: TRBJ2-3; abundance: -; CDR3nt: TGTGCCAGCAGCGTAGTGGAGGGAGCTGGAGATACGCAGTATTTT; CDR3aa: CASSVVEGAGDTQYF
d_gene: TRBD2; v_gene: TRBV29-1; j_gene: TRBJ2-3; abundance: -; CDR3nt: TGCAGCGTTGCAGGGACTAGCGGTAGCACAGATACGCAGTATTTT; CDR3aa: CSVAGTSGSTDTQYF
d_gene: -; v_gene: TRBV20-1; j_gene: TRBJ1-1; abundance: -; CDR3nt: TGCAGTGCGCCACAGGGTAGTGAAGCTTTCTTT; CDR3aa: CSAPQGSEAFF
d_gene: -; v_gene: TRBV10-3; j_gene: TRBJ1-5; abundance: -; CDR3nt: TGTGCCATCAGTGGTAGTGGGGGAGAGAGCAATCAGCCCCAGCATTTT; CDR3aa: CAISGSGGESNQPQHF
d_gene: -; v_gene: TRBV4-3; j_gene: TRBJ1-3; abundance: -; CDR3nt: TGCGCCAGCAGCCAAGGCTACAGGGACTCTGGAAACACCATATATTTT; CDR3aa: CASSQGYRDSGNTIYF
d_gene: -; v_gene: TRBV7-2; j_gene: TRBJ1-1; abundance: -; CDR3nt: TGTGCCAGCAGCTTCTTGGGCGAGAACACTGAAGCTTTCTTT; CDR3aa: CASSFLGENTEAFF
d_gene: -; v_gene: TRBV15; j_gene: TRBJ2-1; abundance: -; CDR3nt: TGTGCCACCAGCAGCCCTATTGTTTTGGGTGAAGGAAGTGAGCAGTTCTTC; CDR3aa: CATSSPIVLGEGSEQFF
d_gene: -; v_gene: TRBV27; j_gene: TRBJ2-7; abundance: -; CDR3nt: TGTGCCAGCAGTTTAGACAGGTCCAACGAGCAGTACTTC; CDR3aa: CASSLDRSNEQYF
d_gene: -; v_gene: TRBV30; j_gene: TRBJ2-1; abundance: -; CDR3nt: TGTGCCTGGAGTGTGGGATACAATGAGCAGTTCTTC; CDR3aa: CAWSVGYNEQFF
d_gene: TRBD2; v_gene: TRBV9; j_gene: TRBJ2-5; abundance: -; CDR3nt: TGTGCCAGCAGCGGTAGCGGGACGGAGACCCAGTACTTC; CDR3aa: CASSGSGTETQYF
d_gene: TRBD1; v_gene: TRBV6-5; j_gene: TRBJ2-2; abundance: -; CDR3nt: TGTGCCAGCAGGCATGGGACAGGGGGGCCCGGGGAGCTGTTTTTT; CDR3aa: CASRHGTGGPGELFF
d_gene: TRBD2; v_gene: TRBV7-9; j_gene: TRBJ2-1; abundance: -; CDR3nt: TGTGCCAGCAGCCCCCGGGGGGGGGATGAGCAGTTCTTC; CDR3aa: CASSPRGGDEQFF
d_gene: -; v_gene: TRBV6-5; j_gene: TRBJ1-5; abundance: -; CDR3nt: TGTGCCAGCAGTTACGGGTGGGGCGCCAATCAGCCCCAGCATTTT; CDR3aa: CASSYGWGANQPQHF
d_gene: -; v_gene: TRBV7-2; j_gene: TRBJ1-5; abundance: -; CDR3nt: TGTGCCAGCAGCCCCTCCCTTGGAAATCAGCCCCAGCATTTT; CDR3aa: CASSPSLGNQPQHF
d_gene: -; v_gene: TRBV9; j_gene: TRBJ1-6; abundance: -; CDR3nt: TGTGCCAGCGCCTCTGGGAGCTCCTATAATTCACCCCTCCACTTT; CDR3aa: CASASGSSYNSPLHF
d_gene: -; v_gene: TRBV5-5; j_gene: TRBJ1-2; abundance: -; CDR3nt: TGTGCCAGCAGCTTGCCTGACTATAACTATGGCTACACCTTC; CDR3aa: CASSLPDYNYGYTF
d_gene: -; v_gene: TRBV7-9; j_gene: TRBJ2-7; abundance: -; CDR3nt: TGTGCCAGCAGCTTTGGGGGCTTAAGGGAGCAGTACTTC; CDR3aa: CASSFGGLREQYF
d_gene: TRBD2; v_gene: TRBV5-1; j_gene: TRBJ2-1; abundance: few; CDR3nt: TGCGCCAGCAGCCTACTAGCGGGAGTCTACAATGAGCAGTTCTTC; CDR3aa: CASSLLAGVYNEQFF
d_gene: -; v_gene: TRBV27; j_gene: TRBJ1-2; abundance: once; CDR3nt: TGTGCCAGCAGCCCAGGGGTCTACTATGGCTACACCTTC; CDR3aa: CASSPGVYYGYTF
d_gene: -; v_gene: TRBV4-1; j_gene: TRBJ2-2; abundance: -; CDR3nt: TGCGCCAGCAGCCAAGCATGGGACACCGGGGAGCTGTTTTTT; CDR3aa: CASSQAWDTGELFF